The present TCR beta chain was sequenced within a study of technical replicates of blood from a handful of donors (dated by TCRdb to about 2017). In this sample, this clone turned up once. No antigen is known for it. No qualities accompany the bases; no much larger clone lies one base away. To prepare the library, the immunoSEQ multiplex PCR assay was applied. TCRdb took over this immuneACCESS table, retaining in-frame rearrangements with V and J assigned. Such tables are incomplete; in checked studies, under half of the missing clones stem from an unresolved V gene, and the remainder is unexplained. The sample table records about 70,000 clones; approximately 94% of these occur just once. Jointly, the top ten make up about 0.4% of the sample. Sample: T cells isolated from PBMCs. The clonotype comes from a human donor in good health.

The nucleotide sequence is given as TGCAGCGTGGGCCCTAGCGGGAGAACCAATGAGCAGTTCTTC. It codes for CSVGPSGRTNEQFF. The chain is assembled from TRBV29-1 and TRBJ2-1; 10 bases in between match TRBD2. V is cut back by 6 bases and J by 6 bases, with 8 bases in the junction unmatched. The germline V gene encodes CDR1 SQVTM and CDR2 ANQGSEA. The CDR3, from cysteine to phenylalanine, totals 14 residues. The read is trimmed to its CDR3 DNA, 42 bases read in frame from base 1.